The rows below give T cell receptor beta chains drawn from one sample of a study of immune evolution from preneoplasia to lung adenocarcinoma. The repertoire was sequenced with immunoSEQ multiplex PCR; TCRdb's copy has only in-frame clones and lacks some. The sample carries thousands of clones, around four fifths recorded once. The specimen sequenced was FFPE adjacent normal lung tissue. The origin of the receptors is a donor older than 65 with lung adenocarcinoma. The CDR3 runs from the conserved cysteine through the conserved F or W. The D gene is left open where the match is weak. Expanded clones get a size class; other rows say once, few or many, or leave the size out.

>once|TRBJ2-7|-|TRBV11-2
CASSPRGGGGSYEQYF
TGTGCCAGCAGCCCCCGTGGGGGGGGCGGCTCCTACGAGCAGTACTTC
>-|TRBJ2-2|-|TRBV11-2
CASSLRQVVSTGELFF
TGTGCCAGCAGCTTAAGACAGGTCGTGAGCACCGGGGAGCTGTTTTTT
>-|TRBJ2-7|-|TRBV2
CASRSGSVYEQYF
TGTGCCAGCAGGTCAGGGTCGGTTTACGAGCAGTACTTC
>-|TRBJ2-5|-|TRBV18
CASSPPGRSETQYF
TGTGCCAGCTCACCTCCGGGACGGTCAGAGACCCAGTACTTC
>-|TRBJ1-3|TRBD1|TRBV2
CASRRSLQGRNTIYF
TGTGCCAGCAGACGCAGCCTACAGGGGAGAAACACCATATATTTT
>-|TRBJ2-7|-|TRBV30
CACQTNRNYEQYF
TGTGCCTGTCAGACTAACCGAAACTACGAGCAGTACTTC
>-|TRBJ2-6|-|TRBV11-1
CASSFPGANVLTF
TGTGCCAGCAGCTTTCCTGGGGCCAACGTCCTGACTTTC
>-|TRBJ2-2|-|TRBV2
CASARDGTNTGELFF
TGTGCCAGTGCCCGGGACGGGACGAACACCGGGGAGCTGTTTTTT
>-|TRBJ2-3|-|TRBV2
CASSELKWSNTDTQYF
TGTGCCAGCAGTGAACTGAAGTGGAGCAACACAGATACGCAGTATTTT
>once|TRBJ1-2|-|TRBV4-1
CASSAGGYYGYTF
TGCGCCAGCTCGGCTGGCGGTTACTATGGCTACACCTTC
>once|TRBJ1-1|-|TRBV6-5
CASKKGLMNTEAFF
TGTGCCAGCAAAAAGGGGCTGATGAACACTGAAGCTTTCTTT
>-|TRBJ2-7|-|TRBV20-1
CSAPGVYEQYF
TGCAGTGCCCCGGGGGTCTACGAGCAGTACTTC
>-|TRBJ2-4|TRBD2|TRBV4-2
CASSQAGSGINIQYF
TGTGCCAGCAGCCAAGCGGGTAGCGGGATAAACATTCAGTACTTC
>-|TRBJ1-2|-|TRBV28
CASSLGGGRGYTF
TGTGCCAGCAGTTTGGGGGGCGGGCGCGGCTACACCTTC
>-|TRBJ1-2|-|TRBV6-5
CASSYEGGVGYTF
TGTGCCAGCAGTTACGAGGGGGGGGTTGGCTACACCTTC
>-|TRBJ2-6|-|TRBV7-9
CASSGSGANVLTF
TGTGCCAGCAGCGGGTCTGGGGCCAACGTCCTGACTTTC
>-|TRBJ2-5|TRBD2|TRBV6-5
CASSTTAGLLGEQYF
TGTGCCAGCAGTACCACAGCGGGACTACTGGGTGAGCAGTACTTC
>few|TRBJ1-1|-|TRBV2
CATLGESNTEAFF
TGTGCCACCCTAGGCGAATCGAACACTGAAGCTTTCTTT
>-|TRBJ2-2|-|TRBV5-4
CASSSSFGGRELFF
TGTGCCAGCAGCTCCTCTTTTGGTGGCCGGGAGCTGTTTTTT
>-|TRBJ1-4|-|TRBV5-3
CARSGGGHNEKLFF
TGTGCCAGAAGCGGCGGGGGCCATAATGAAAAACTGTTTTTT
>-|TRBJ2-2|-|TRBV6-6
CASSVGTGELFF
TGTGCCAGCTCCGTCGGCACCGGGGAGCTGTTTTTT
>once|TRBJ2-5|-|TRBV10-3
CAIRGSQETQYF
TGTGCCATCAGGGGGAGTCAAGAGACCCAGTACTTC
>few|TRBJ2-3|-|TRBV20-1
CSASVADTQYF
TGCAGTGCTAGCGTGGCAGATACGCAGTATTTT
>-|TRBJ1-4|-|TRBV14
CASSQASGFWNEKLFF
TGTGCCAGCAGCCAAGCCTCGGGGTTTTGGAATGAAAAACTGTTTTTT
>-|TRBJ2-1|-|TRBV6-5
CASSYGNEQFF
TGTGCCAGCAGTTACGGGAATGAGCAGTTCTTC
>-|TRBJ1-5|TRBD1|TRBV19
CASSIKSGGQPQHF
TGTGCCAGTAGTATCAAATCAGGGGGACAGCCCCAGCATTTT
>-|TRBJ2-3|-|TRBV7-9
CASSLVGDTQYF
TGTGCCAGCAGCTTGGTTGGGGATACGCAGTATTTT
>-|TRBJ1-2|-|TRBV28
CASSLNRGVYGYTF
TGTGCCAGCAGTTTAAATAGAGGGGTCTATGGCTACACCTTC
>-|TRBJ1-5|-|TRBV28
CASSRYALYSNQPQHF
TGTGCCAGCAGTCGGTACGCCCTCTATAGCAATCAGCCCCAGCATTTT
>-|TRBJ1-1|-|TRBV6-1
CASSEVKQLTEAFF
TGTGCCAGCAGTGAGGTTAAACAGCTCACTGAAGCTTTCTTT
>-|TRBJ2-7|-|TRBV9
CASSVDSARGEQYF
TGTGCCAGCAGCGTAGATAGCGCCCGGGGGGAGCAGTACTTC
>-|TRBJ2-7|-|TRBV28
CASNVGVSEQYF
TGTGCCAGCAACGTGGGGGTATCCGAGCAGTACTTC
>-|TRBJ2-1|-|TRBV18
CASSPSEGYWDEQFF
TGTGCCAGCTCACCTAGCGAGGGCTACTGGGATGAGCAGTTCTTC
>-|TRBJ2-1|TRBD2|TRBV11-2
CASNELAGDSYNEQFF
TGTGCCAGCAACGAATTAGCGGGAGATTCCTACAATGAGCAGTTCTTC
>-|TRBJ1-4|-|TRBV5-1
CASSLRQPNEKLFF
TGCGCCAGCAGCTTGCGGCAGCCTAATGAAAAACTGTTTTTT
>-|TRBJ2-1|-|TRBV29-1
CSVSGTPSYNEQFF
TGCAGCGTCTCCGGGACGCCTTCCTACAATGAGCAGTTCTTC
>-|TRBJ2-7|TRBD1|TRBV14
CASSLPGRGLQYF
TGTGCCAGCAGCCTCCCCGGAAGGGGGCTTCAGTACTTC
>-|TRBJ1-4|TRBD1|TRBV5-1
CASTEGAINEKLFF
TGCGCCAGCACCGAGGGGGCGATTAATGAAAAACTGTTTTTT
>-|TRBJ1-5|TRBD1|TRBV9
CASSPQGADQPQHF
TGTGCCAGCAGCCCACAGGGGGCCGATCAGCCCCAGCATTTT
>-|TRBJ1-5|-|TRBV7-8
CASSVNLNQPQHF
TGTGCCAGCAGCGTAAACCTGAATCAGCCCCAGCATTTT
>-|TRBJ1-5|-|TRBV19
CASTPTDRLRGQPQHF
TGTGCCAGTACCCCAACCGACAGGTTGAGAGGTCAGCCCCAGCATTTT
>once|TRBJ2-7|-|TRBV6-5
CASSRTRSSPEQYF
TGTGCCAGCAGTCGAACTAGGTCCTCTCCCGAGCAGTACTTC
>-|TRBJ2-1|-|TRBV6-5
CASSYQRGNEQFF
TGTGCCAGCAGTTACCAGAGGGGAAATGAGCAGTTCTTC